The T cell receptor beta chain under discussion was sequenced for a study of chemoradiotherapy in HPV16-positive cancers. Across the whole study: Candidate HPV-specific T-cell clones and common TCR motifs came from functional assays in two HPV16-positive patients. Study results and caveats: Candidate HPV-specific clones and E7-related TCR motifs grew in tumor during treatment. In HPV16-positive patients, HPV-responsive T-cell expansion tracked better recurrence-free survival.

Repeated repertoire sampling spanned the course of chemoradiotherapy. CDR1 and CDR2 (germline): SGDLS, YYNGEE. The length of the CDR3 is 14 residues. V lost 0 bases, J lost 2 bases, and 9 bases lay in between. The assay was immunoSEQ multiplex PCR, and TCRdb's table has in-frame clones only and misses some. The sample holds some 5,600 clones, 78% seen once. On this clone itself: As yet, its antigen is unknown.

This specimen was taken from a patient who underwent chemoradiotherapy. This TCR came from a human donor with HPV-associated anogenital cancer. This chain connects TRBV9 to TRBJ2-7, with a possible D match to TRBD1 (5 bases). CDR3 nucleotides: TGTGCCAGCAGCGTAGGTCAGGGAACCTACGAGCAGTACTTC. It translates to CASSVGQGTYEQYF.